This T cell receptor beta chain comes out of a study of blood T cell repertoires in COVID-19. In the original analysis: Amplifying reference gene primers gave estimates of nucleated cell counts. Clones were sequenced by immunoSEQ multiplex PCR, and TCRdb holds only the in-frame ones, with some missing. V, J and clone size reflect that table, while D and trimming were determined from the DNA. This table holds fewer than 250,000 clones, approximately 90% found once. This clone was counted between two and nine times. Germline values: CDR1 MGHRA, CDR2 YSYEKL. This CDR3 is built from 12 residues. V was trimmed by 0 bases and J by 11 bases, leaving 11 bases between them. It was during active infection that Seattle patients were enrolled and then longitudinally followed.

The sequence was collected from a man aged 55 to 70 with COVID-19, enrolled during active disease. V usage is TRBV4-1 and J usage is TRBJ2-7; D is ambiguous. The sequenced material came from peripheral blood. CDR3 residues: CASSQDPRIKYF. DNA for the CDR3: TGCGCCAGCAGCCAAGATCCCAGGATTAAGTACTTC.